These 15 T cell receptor beta chains came from one sample sequenced in a study of blood T cell repertoires in COVID-19. Using immunoSEQ multiplex PCR, the repertoire was profiled, and TCRdb retains in-frame clones only, with some absent. The profile covers more than 150,000 clones, with over 75% appearing a single time and under 3.5% taken by the ten largest. What was sequenced was peripheral blood. Receptors originate from a woman older than 75 with active or convalescent COVID-19.

The chain has TRBV28 and TRBJ1-2; 10 bases are shared with TRBD1. Germline assignment: CDR1 MDHEN and CDR2 SYDVKM. The CDR3 consists of 13 residues. V was pared by 2 bases and J by 8 bases, with 2 bases of the junction left unmatched. The CDR3 DNA is TGTGCCAGCAGTTTAGGACAGGGGGTCGGCTACACCTTC. Amino acids: CASSLGQGVGYTF.

This clone was seen more than once but under ten times. The V and J genes are TRBV25-1 and TRBJ1-2, with D unresolved. The germline CDR1 and CDR2 sequences are MGHDK and SYGVNS. Between the trimmed V and J ends, which lost 4 bases and 8 bases, there was a span of 8 bases. The CDR3 has 11 amino acids. The CDR3 DNA is TGTGCCAGCAGTGCCCTTTCCGGCTACACCTTC. Translation gives CASSALSGYTF.

The chain employs TRBV15 and TRBJ1-1; the match to TRBD1 covers 7 bases. The germline CDR1 and CDR2 sequences are LNHNV and YYDKDF (reference sequence). V was clipped by 3 bases and J by 3 bases; unmatched bases: 19. The length of the CDR3 is 19 residues. This CDR3 reads CATSRAGITGAARHTEAFF. CDR3 bases: TGTGCCACCAGCAGGGCGGGGATAACAGGGGCTGCGAGACACACTGAAGCTTTCTTT. Full variable domain (outside the CDR3, taken from reference TRBV15 and TRBJ1-1): DAMVIQNPRYQVTQFGKPVTLSCSQTLNHNVMYWYQQKSSQAPKLLFHYYDKDFNNEADTPDNFQSRRPNTSFCFLDIRSPGLGDTAMYLCATSRAGITGAARHTEAFFGQGTRLTVV.

The J gene is TRBJ2-7, the V gene TRBV18; unclear D gene. Between the trimmed V and J ends, which lost 3 bases and 0 bases, there was a span of 12 bases. The CDR3 contains 15 residues. CDR1 and CDR2 (germline): KGHSH, LQKENI. CDR3 sequence (DNA): TGTGCCAGCTCACCGAAGACATCGAGCTCCTACGAGCAGTACTTC. This encodes CASSPKTSSSYEQYF.

V usage is TRBV5-1 and J usage is TRBJ2-3; maybe TRBD2 (5 bases). The CDR3 totals 15 residues. V lost 4 bases to trimming and J lost 6 bases, with 18 bases between them. Germline values: CDR1 SGHRS, CDR2 YFSETQ. The CDR3 region has the DNA TGCGCCAGCAGCCCCGGGCCTAACCGCGGGGATACGCAGTATTTT. Translation gives CASSPGPNRGDTQYF.

Only one count was recorded for this clone. The sample has other DNA sequences that encode this CDR3 too. The CDR3 here is CASSQGQGAYNEQFF. CDR3 DNA sequence: TGCGCCAGCAGCCAAGGACAGGGGGCTTACAATGAGCAGTTCTTC. V is TRBV4-3 and J is TRBJ2-1; 10 bases fit TRBD1. The CDR3 loop spans 15 amino acids. Germline V gene lookup returns CDR1 LGHNA and CDR2 YSLEER. J lost 4 bases, V lost 1 base, and 1 base had no gene match.

The CDR3 DNA follows: TGTGCCAGCAGCTTAGCGTTGAGCACTGAAGCTTTCTTT. Its translation is CASSLALSTEAFF. V gene TRBV7-2 combines with J gene TRBJ1-1; D remains unclear. Germline V gene sequence: CDR1 SGHTA, CDR2 FQGNSA. V gave up 0 bases and J gave up 4 bases, with 6 bases separating them. The CDR3 runs 13 residues.

The chain employs TRBV11-3 and TRBJ2-1; 10 bases line up with TRBD2. Germline lookup yields CDR1 SGHNT and CDR2 YENEEA. After removal of 0 bases from V and 3 bases from J, the junction contained 5 bases not matched to a gene. This CDR3 has 17 amino acids. CDR3: CASSLESSGRSYNEQFF. The CDR3 DNA reads as TGTGCCAGCAGCTTAGAGAGTAGCGGGAGGAGCTACAATGAGCAGTTCTTC.

The gene calls are TRBV7-6 and TRBJ1-1, with 7 bases aligning to TRBD1. The trim removed 0 bases at V and 0 bases at J, leaving 7 bases unmatched. Germline loops: CDR1 SGHVS, CDR2 FNYEAQ. This CDR3 has 17 residues. CDR3 protein: CASSLAGGENLNTEAFF. The CDR3 nucleotides read TGTGCCAGCAGCTTAGCAGGGGGCGAAAACCTGAACACTGAAGCTTTCTTT. Combining the CDR3 with reference TRBV7-6 and TRBJ1-1 gives the whole variable domain GAGVSQSPRYKVTKRGQDVALRCDPISGHVSLYWYRQALGQGPEFLTYFNYEAQQDKSGLPNDRFSAERPEGSISTLTIQRTEQRDSAMYRCASSLAGGENLNTEAFFGQGTRLTVV.

This chain connects TRBV10-3 to TRBJ1-4; 9 bases are shared with TRBD1. J lost 5 bases, V lost 3 bases, and 7 bases had no gene match. The CDR3 consists of 16 residues. The germline CDR1 and CDR2 sequences are ENHRY and SYGVKD. CDR3 amino acids: CAISENPGQGNEKLFF. As DNA, the CDR3 is TGTGCCATCAGTGAAAACCCGGGACAGGGAAATGAAAAACTGTTTTTT.

The gene calls are TRBV2 and TRBJ1-2, with D possibly TRBD1 on 5 matching bases. V lost 11 bases and J 10 bases, leaving 23 bases between the germline ends. The CDR3 totals 13 residues. Germline V gene lookup returns CDR1 SNHLY and CDR2 FYNNEI. Written as DNA, the CDR3 is TGTGCCCACAGCGCAGGGCAGGCTCTCCTCTACACCTTC. Translation: CAHSAGQALLYTF.

The chain links TRBV12-3 or TRBV12-4 to TRBJ1-1; D gene uncertain. Trimming took 3 bases from V and 4 from J, leaving 9 bases between them. The CDR3 extends over 13 amino acids. CDR3 coding DNA: TGTGCCAGCAGTTTTAGCCACATCACTGAAGCTTTCTTT. Encoded protein: CASSFSHITEAFF.

The chain joins TRBV10-3 to TRBJ1-6; 8 bases are shared with TRBD1. Per germline, CDR1 ENHRY and CDR2 SYGVKD. The CDR3 spans 15 residues. J was trimmed by 8 bases and V by 3 bases; bases with no gene match: 6. The CDR3 here is CAISERGTGDSPLHF. CDR3 DNA sequence: TGTGCCATCAGTGAACGGGGGACAGGAGATTCACCCCTCCACTTT.

Only one count was recorded for this clone. V usage is TRBV25-1 and J usage is TRBJ1-6; possible D gene TRBD1, 5 bases. The CDR3 length is 14 residues. The germline CDR1 and CDR2 sequences are MGHDK and SYGVNS. With 5 bases removed from V and 7 bases from J, the gap between germline ends came to 12 bases. In DNA, the CDR3 is TGTGCCAGCAGTCGGACAACCAGCAATTCACCCCTCCACTTT. It codes for CASSRTTSNSPLHF.

This chain uses TRBV6-2 or TRBV6-3 with TRBJ1-5; a possible D gene is TRBD1 (6 bases). This CDR3 has 17 residues. V was pared by 2 bases and J by 1 base, with 15 bases between. Germline V gene data show CDR1 as MNHEY and CDR2 as SVGEGT. The CDR3 loop reads CASSYNLQGQSNQPQHF. CDR3 DNA sequence: TGTGCCAGCAGTTACAATCTCCAGGGGCAGAGCAATCAGCCCCAGCATTTT.